Listed below are T cell receptor beta chains from one sample, sequenced in a study of PD-1 blockade in classical Hodgkin lymphoma. Some clones are missing from TCRdb's copy, which holds only in-frame ones; the method was immunoSEQ multiplex PCR. This sample has 30,000 or so clones, with roughly 78% found just once. The specimen comprised peripheral blood mononuclear cells (PBMCs), sampled before the fourth cycle of nivolumab. These TCRs come from a human donor with classical Hodgkin lymphoma. Both conserved end residues are part of each CDR3. D genes are given only for firm matches. Not every row has a clone size; where given, it reads once, few, many or a size class.

j_call | clone_size | d_call | v_call | cdr3_nt | cdr3_aa
TRBJ2-2 | once | - | TRBV5-1 | TGCGCCAGCAGCTTACTAGACAGCACCGGGGAGCTGTTTTTT | CASSLLDSTGELFF
TRBJ1-1 | - | TRBD1 | TRBV14 | TGTGCCAGCAGCCAAAGGGGACAGGGTTTTACTGAAGCTTTCTTT | CASSQRGQGFTEAFF
TRBJ2-7 | - | - | TRBV7-2 | TGTGCCAGCAGCGGGACTGAATACGAGCAGTACTTC | CASSGTEYEQYF
TRBJ1-1 | - | - | TRBV27 | TGTGCCAGCAGCCTCAGGGGCCTCGACACTGAAGCTTTCTTT | CASSLRGLDTEAFF
TRBJ2-7 | - | TRBD1 | TRBV9 | TGTGCCAGCAGCGCCCGGGACAGCTACGAGCAGTACTTC | CASSARDSYEQYF
TRBJ2-7 | - | TRBD2 | TRBV18 | TGTGCCAGCTCACCACGGACTAGCGGGAGGGCCGGTTTCTACGAGCAGTACTTC | CASSPRTSGRAGFYEQYF
TRBJ2-3 | - | - | TRBV19 | TGTGCCAGTAGTATAGCGGACAGCACAGATACGCAGTATTTT | CASSIADSTDTQYF
TRBJ2-7 | - | - | TRBV19 | TGTGCCAGTAGTGCAACCTCTAGTAATAGTGAGCAGTACTTC | CASSATSSNSEQYF
TRBJ2-7 | few | - | TRBV5-4 | TGTGCCAGCGCACGGGACTTACTCTACGAGCAGTACTTC | CASARDLLYEQYF
TRBJ2-6 | - | TRBD2 | TRBV29-1 | TGCAGCGTTGTGGGGGGGACTGGGGCCAACGTCCTGACTTTC | CSVVGGTGANVLTF
TRBJ2-1 | - | TRBD2 | TRBV27 | TGTGCCAGCAGTCGGGGACTAGCGGACTACAATGAGCAGTTCTTC | CASSRGLADYNEQFF
TRBJ2-1 | - | TRBD1 | TRBV18 | TGTGCCAGCTCACCAGAAATCGGACAGGTGGGGAATGAGCAGTTCTTC | CASSPEIGQVGNEQFF
TRBJ2-3 | - | - | TRBV9 | TGTGCCAGCAGCGTAACCACAGGGACAGATACGCAGTATTTT | CASSVTTGTDTQYF
TRBJ2-7 | - | - | TRBV5-4 | TGTGCCAGCAGCTTGGCCGGTCCCGGCGAGCAGTACTTC | CASSLAGPGEQYF
TRBJ2-2 | - | - | TRBV7-9 | TGTGCACTTGGCAGCCCCAACACCGGGGAGCTGTTTTTT | CALGSPNTGELFF
TRBJ2-2 | - | TRBD1 | TRBV4-1 | TGCGCCAGCTCCTTAATGGGGGGACAGGGGGTAACCGGGGAGCTGTTTTTT | CASSLMGGQGVTGELFF
TRBJ2-1 | - | TRBD1 | TRBV5-1 | TGCGCCAGCAGCTTGTTAGGACAGGGTTACAATGAGCAGTTCTTC | CASSLLGQGYNEQFF
TRBJ2-7 | - | TRBD2 | TRBV28 | TGTGCCAGCAGTTTGCCCCCCGGGGGGGTAAGGACCTACGAGCAGTACTTC | CASSLPPGGVRTYEQYF
TRBJ2-7 | - | TRBD1 | TRBV9 | TGTGCCAGCAGTGAAGGGGGCCCCGACTCTGGCCTTACGTCCTACGAGCAGTACTTC | CASSEGGPDSGLTSYEQYF
TRBJ2-7 | - | - | TRBV27 | TGTGCCAGCAGTTTCGGTCAGATGTACGAGCAGTACTTC | CASSFGQMYEQYF
TRBJ1-1 | - | - | TRBV19 | TGTGCCAGTAGTCGGTACACTGAAGCTTTCTTT | CASSRYTEAFF
TRBJ1-1 | - | - | TRBV6-1 | TGTGCCAGCAGAGACCCGGGACTATCGAACACTGAAGCTTTCTTT | CASRDPGLSNTEAFF
TRBJ1-5 | - | - | TRBV6-4 | TGTGCCAGCAGAACAGCGGGGGGCCTGGGCGATCAGCCCCAGCATTTT | CASRTAGGLGDQPQHF